The present TCR beta chain was sequenced within a study of cytomegalovirus exposure and HLA in healthy donors. The CDR3 totals 17 residues. The V and J ends lost 3 bases and 0 bases, in that order; junction bases with no gene match: 4. CDR1 is MGHRA and CDR2 is YSYEKL in the germline V gene. 60 Vbeta and 13 Jbeta primers were used in PCR. Data came from immunoSEQ multiplex PCR; TCRdb stores just in-frame clones and leaves some out. Among about 98,000 clones, roughly 77% were seen once, and the ten largest hold about 1.5%. The clonotype originates from a middle-aged man in good health and CMV-seronegative. The sequenced sample was PBMCs. V usage is TRBV4-1 and J usage is TRBJ2-4; 11 positions match TRBD1. CDR3 sequence (DNA): TGCGCCAGCAGCCAGGGGGACAGGGGGGTAGCCAAAAACATTCAGTACTTC. Residues: CASSQGDRGVAKNIQYF.